The 11 T cell receptor beta chains reported below all come from one sample, sequenced in a study of blood T cell repertoires in COVID-19. TCRdb keeps only in-frame clones here, not all; method: immunoSEQ multiplex PCR. In the table there are roughly 180,000 clones, about nine tenths of which are singletons. Sequencing input: peripheral blood. Receptors were obtained from a woman in her thirties with acute or convalescent COVID-19.

This clone was recorded a few times. The CDR3 coding sequence is TGTGCCATCCCCGACAGGGCATTAACTGAAGCTTTCTTT. Amino acid sequence: CAIPDRALTEAFF. This sequence joins TRBV5-8 and TRBJ1-1; TRBD1 matches 7 bases. The trim removed 9 bases at V and 5 bases at J, leaving 10 bases unmatched. The germline CDR1 and CDR2 sequences are SGHTS and YDEGEE. The CDR3 contains 13 residues.

The chain employs TRBV3-1 (or the pseudogene TRBV3-2) and TRBJ2-1; D ambiguous. V was trimmed by 8 bases and J by 5 bases, leaving 7 bases between them. The CDR3 has 11 residues. Looked up from germline, CDR1 is LGHDT and CDR2 is YNNKEL (reference sequence). The CDR3 reads CASARNNEQFF. Written as DNA, the CDR3 is TGTGCCAGCGCTAGGAACAATGAGCAGTTCTTC.

A remark on this clone: This sample includes further DNA sequences coding for the same CDR3. The CDR3 region is CASENRLNTGELFF. The CDR3 DNA reads as TGTGCCAGCGAGAACAGGCTGAACACCGGGGAGCTGTTTTTT. The chain links TRBV6-5 to TRBJ2-2; D perhaps matches TRBD1 (5 bases). V shed 8 bases and J shed 1 base, with 11 bases lying between them. The CDR3 loop spans 14 amino acids. CDR1 is MNHEY and CDR2 is SVGAGI in the germline V gene.

The chain combines TRBV6-5 with TRBJ2-6, with 7 nucleotides matching TRBD1. The CDR3 spans 16 residues. Losses at the gene ends were 2 bases for V and 4 bases for J; bases not matched to a gene: 5. Germline values: CDR1 MNHEY, CDR2 SVGAGI. In DNA form, the CDR3 reads TGTGCCAGCAGTTACAGACAGGGTTCCGGGGCCAACGTCCTGACTTTC. It encodes CASSYRQGSGANVLTF.

The chain couples TRBV14 to TRBJ2-7, with unresolved D. The germline CDR1 and CDR2 sequences are SGHDN and FVKESK. Trimming left V 0 bases short and J 2 bases short, with 11 bases between. This CDR3 is 15 amino acids long. This CDR3 reads CASSQDPGSAYEQYF. The CDR3 bases are TGTGCCAGCAGCCAAGACCCCGGGTCCGCCTACGAGCAGTACTTC.

This rearrangement joins TRBV4-1 to TRBJ1-1; D is unresolved. V was cut by 0 bases and J by 8 bases, with 16 bases left in between. Germline CDR1 MGHRA, CDR2 YSYEKL. This CDR3 contains 15 residues. The CDR3 DNA follows: TGCGCCAGCAGCCAAGATAGTCAGGCAAGCAGAGAAGCTTTCTTT. It translates to CASSQDSQASREAFF.

The genes are TRBV3-1 (or the pseudogene TRBV3-2) and TRBJ1-1, with D possibly being TRBD1 (5 bases). Germline V gives CDR1 LGHDT, CDR2 YNNKEL (reference sequence). Trimming removed 4 bases from V and 0 bases from J, with 9 bases in between. The CDR3 spans 14 residues. The CDR3 is CASSLRQLNTEAFF. CDR3 nucleotide sequence: TGTGCCAGCAGCCTTAGACAGCTGAACACTGAAGCTTTCTTT.

In DNA form, the CDR3 reads TGTGCCAGCAGCTTTCTCGGGAAACTGCAGTTCTTC. Residues: CASSFLGKLQFF. The genes are TRBV11-2 and TRBJ2-1, with D possibly matching TRBD2 (5 bases). CDR3 length equals 12 residues. Germline assignment: CDR1 SGHAT and CDR2 FQNNGV. V shed 3 bases and J shed 12 bases, with 12 bases lying between them. Variable domain in full (rest from reference TRBV11-2 and TRBJ2-1): EAGVAQSPRYKIIEKRQSVAFWCNPISGHATLYWYQQILGQGPKLLIQFQNNGVVDDSQLPKDRFSAERLKGVDSTLKIQPAKLEDSAVYLCASSFLGKLQFFGPGTRLTVL.

This clone was observed a single time. The rearrangement uses TRBV18 and TRBJ2-5; possibly TRBD1 for D (5 bases). The CDR3 runs 14 residues. V gave up 6 bases and J gave up 2 bases, with 13 bases separating them. Germline assignment: CDR1 KGHSH and CDR2 LQKENI. The CDR3 bases are TGTGCCAGCTCTGGGGCGAACAGACAAGAGACCCAGTACTTC. This translates into CASSGANRQETQYF.

This sequence joins TRBV6-1 and TRBJ1-2; D might be TRBD1 (5 bases). The CDR3 has 15 residues. Between the trimmed V and J ends, which lost 0 bases and 4 bases, there was a span of 12 bases. Germline-derived CDR1 and CDR2 are MNHNS and SASEGT. For the CDR3, the DNA is TGTGCCAGCAGTGAAGCGCTTGGGGGGGGCTATGGCTACACCTTC. Translation gives CASSEALGGGYGYTF.

The J gene is TRBJ1-6, the V gene TRBV2, with D maybe TRBD1 (6 bases). CDR1 and CDR2 from the germline V gene are SNHLY and FYNNEI. The V and J ends lost 8 bases and 4 bases respectively, with 9 bases between them. The CDR3 covers 13 residues. The DNA for the CDR3 is TGTGCCAGCTCCAGGGGTTATAATTCACCCCTCCACTTT. Encoded protein: CASSRGYNSPLHF.